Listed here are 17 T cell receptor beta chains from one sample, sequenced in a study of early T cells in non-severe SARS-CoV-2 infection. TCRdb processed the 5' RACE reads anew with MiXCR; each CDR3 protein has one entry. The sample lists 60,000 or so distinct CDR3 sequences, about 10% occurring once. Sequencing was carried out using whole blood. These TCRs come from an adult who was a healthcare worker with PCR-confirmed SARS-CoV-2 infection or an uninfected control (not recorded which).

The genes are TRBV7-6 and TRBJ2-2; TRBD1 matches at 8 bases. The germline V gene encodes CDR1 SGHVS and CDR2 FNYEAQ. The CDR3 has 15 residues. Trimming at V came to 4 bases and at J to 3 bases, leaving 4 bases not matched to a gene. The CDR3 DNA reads TGTGCCAGCAGCTCGAGGACAGGGTACACCGGGGAGCTGTTTTTT. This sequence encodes CASSSRTGYTGELFF.

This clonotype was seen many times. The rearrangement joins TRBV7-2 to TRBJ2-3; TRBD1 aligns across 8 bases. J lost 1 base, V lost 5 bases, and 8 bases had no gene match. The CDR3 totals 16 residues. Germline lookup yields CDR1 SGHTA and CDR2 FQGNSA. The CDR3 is CASSPGQGLGTDTQYF. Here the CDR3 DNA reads TGTGCCAGCAGCCCCGGACAGGGACTGGGCACAGATACGCAGTATTTT.

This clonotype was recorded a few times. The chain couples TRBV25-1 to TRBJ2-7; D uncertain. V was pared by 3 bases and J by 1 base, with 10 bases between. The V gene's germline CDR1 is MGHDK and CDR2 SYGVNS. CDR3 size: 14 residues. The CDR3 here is CASSDPIRSYEQYF. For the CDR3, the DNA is TGTGCCAGCAGTGACCCCATAAGATCCTACGAGCAGTACTTC.

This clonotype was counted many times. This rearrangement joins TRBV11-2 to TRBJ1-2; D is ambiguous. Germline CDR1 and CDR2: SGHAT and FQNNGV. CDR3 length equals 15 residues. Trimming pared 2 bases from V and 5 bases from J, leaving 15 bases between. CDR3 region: CASSLLRRTWYGYTF. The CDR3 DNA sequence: TGTGCCAGCAGCTTACTCAGGAGGACTTGGTATGGCTACACCTTC.

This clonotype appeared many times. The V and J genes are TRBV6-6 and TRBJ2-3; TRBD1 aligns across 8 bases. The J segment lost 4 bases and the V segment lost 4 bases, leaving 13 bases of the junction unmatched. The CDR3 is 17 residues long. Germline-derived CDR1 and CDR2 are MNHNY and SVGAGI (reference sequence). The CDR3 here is CASSLGRRTGTPDTQYF. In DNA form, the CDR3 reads TGTGCCAGCAGTTTGGGGCGCCGGACAGGGACTCCAGATACGCAGTATTTT.

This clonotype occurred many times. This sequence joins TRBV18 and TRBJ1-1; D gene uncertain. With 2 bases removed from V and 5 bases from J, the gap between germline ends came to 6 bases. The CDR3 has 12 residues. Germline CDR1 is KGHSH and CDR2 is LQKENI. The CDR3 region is CASSPRATEAFF. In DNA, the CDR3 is TGTGCCAGCTCACCAAGGGCGACTGAAGCTTTCTTT.

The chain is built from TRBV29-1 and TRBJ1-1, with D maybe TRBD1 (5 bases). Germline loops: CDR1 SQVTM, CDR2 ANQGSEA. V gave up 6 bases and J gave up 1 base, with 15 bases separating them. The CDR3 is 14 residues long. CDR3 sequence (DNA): TGCAGCGTCGCTACGCGGGGCAAGAACACTGAAGCTTTCTTT. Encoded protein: CSVATRGKNTEAFF.

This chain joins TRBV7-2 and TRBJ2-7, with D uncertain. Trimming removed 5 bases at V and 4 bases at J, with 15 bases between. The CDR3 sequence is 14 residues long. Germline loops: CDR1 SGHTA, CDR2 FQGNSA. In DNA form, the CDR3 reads TGTGCCAGCAGCCGATTATCTTGGTCATACGAGCAGTACTTC. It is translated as CASSRLSWSYEQYF.

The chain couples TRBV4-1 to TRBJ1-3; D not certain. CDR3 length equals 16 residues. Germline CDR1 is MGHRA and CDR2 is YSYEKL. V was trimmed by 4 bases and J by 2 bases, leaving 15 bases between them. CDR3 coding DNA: TGCGCCAGCAGCCCTTACATGGGGTCCGCTGGAAACACCATATATTTT. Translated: CASSPYMGSAGNTIYF.

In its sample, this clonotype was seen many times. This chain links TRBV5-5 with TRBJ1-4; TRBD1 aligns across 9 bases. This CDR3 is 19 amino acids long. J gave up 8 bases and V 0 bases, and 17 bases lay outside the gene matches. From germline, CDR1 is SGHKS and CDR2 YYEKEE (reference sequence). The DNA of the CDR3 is TGTGCCAGCAGCTTGGGGCTCTCAATCACCGGGACAGGGCAGGAAAAACTGTTTTTT. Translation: CASSLGLSITGTGQEKLFF.

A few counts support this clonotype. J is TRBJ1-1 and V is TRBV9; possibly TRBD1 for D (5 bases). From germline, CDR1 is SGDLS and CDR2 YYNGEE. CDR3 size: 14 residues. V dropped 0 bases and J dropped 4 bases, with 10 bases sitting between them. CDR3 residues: CASSVVEGSTEAFF. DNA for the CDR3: TGTGCCAGCAGCGTAGTGGAGGGGAGCACTGAAGCTTTCTTT.

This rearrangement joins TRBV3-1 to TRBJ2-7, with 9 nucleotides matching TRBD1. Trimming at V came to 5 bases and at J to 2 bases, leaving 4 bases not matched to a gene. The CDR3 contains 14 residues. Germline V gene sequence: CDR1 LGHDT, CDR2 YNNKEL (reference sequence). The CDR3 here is CASSYGQGPYEQYF. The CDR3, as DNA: TGTGCCAGCAGCTACGGACAGGGGCCCTACGAGCAGTACTTC.

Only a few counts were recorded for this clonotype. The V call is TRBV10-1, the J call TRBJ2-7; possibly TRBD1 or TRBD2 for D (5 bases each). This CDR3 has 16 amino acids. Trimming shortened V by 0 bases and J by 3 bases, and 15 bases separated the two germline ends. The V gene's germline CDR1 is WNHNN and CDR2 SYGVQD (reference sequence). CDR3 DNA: TGCGCCAGCAGTGAGTCAGTGACAGTGGGGGTCTACGAGCAGTACTTC. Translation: CASSESVTVGVYEQYF.

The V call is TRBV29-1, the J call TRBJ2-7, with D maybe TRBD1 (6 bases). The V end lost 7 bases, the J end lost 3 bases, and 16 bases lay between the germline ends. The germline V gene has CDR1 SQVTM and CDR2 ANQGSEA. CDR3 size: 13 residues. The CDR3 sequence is CSARQEPNYEQYF. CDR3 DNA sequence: TGCAGCGCCCGACAGGAGCCCAACTACGAGCAGTACTTC.

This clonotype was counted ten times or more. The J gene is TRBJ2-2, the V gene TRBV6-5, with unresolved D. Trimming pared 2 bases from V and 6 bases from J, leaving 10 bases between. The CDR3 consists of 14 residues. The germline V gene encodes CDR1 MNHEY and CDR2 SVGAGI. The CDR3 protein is CASSYATAPGELFF. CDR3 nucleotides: TGTGCCAGCAGTTACGCGACTGCCCCCGGGGAGCTGTTTTTT.

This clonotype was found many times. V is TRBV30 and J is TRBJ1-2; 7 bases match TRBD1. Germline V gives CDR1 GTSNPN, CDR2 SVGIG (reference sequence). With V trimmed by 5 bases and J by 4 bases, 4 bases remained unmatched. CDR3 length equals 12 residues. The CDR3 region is CAWGDRPYGYTF. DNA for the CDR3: TGTGCCTGGGGGGACAGACCCTATGGCTACACCTTC. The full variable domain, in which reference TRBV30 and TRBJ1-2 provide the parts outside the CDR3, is SQTIHQWPATLVQPVGSPLSLECTVEGTSNPNLYWYRQAAGRGLQLLFYSVGIGQISSEVPQNLSASRPQDRQFILSSKKLLLSDSGFYLCAWGDRPYGYTFGSGTRLTVV.

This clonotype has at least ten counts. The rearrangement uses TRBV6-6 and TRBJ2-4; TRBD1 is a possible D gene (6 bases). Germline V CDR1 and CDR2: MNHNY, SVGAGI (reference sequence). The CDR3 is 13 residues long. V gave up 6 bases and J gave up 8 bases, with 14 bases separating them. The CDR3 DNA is TGTGCCAGCAGAATAAAACAGGGATACATTCAGTACTTC. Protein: CASRIKQGYIQYF.